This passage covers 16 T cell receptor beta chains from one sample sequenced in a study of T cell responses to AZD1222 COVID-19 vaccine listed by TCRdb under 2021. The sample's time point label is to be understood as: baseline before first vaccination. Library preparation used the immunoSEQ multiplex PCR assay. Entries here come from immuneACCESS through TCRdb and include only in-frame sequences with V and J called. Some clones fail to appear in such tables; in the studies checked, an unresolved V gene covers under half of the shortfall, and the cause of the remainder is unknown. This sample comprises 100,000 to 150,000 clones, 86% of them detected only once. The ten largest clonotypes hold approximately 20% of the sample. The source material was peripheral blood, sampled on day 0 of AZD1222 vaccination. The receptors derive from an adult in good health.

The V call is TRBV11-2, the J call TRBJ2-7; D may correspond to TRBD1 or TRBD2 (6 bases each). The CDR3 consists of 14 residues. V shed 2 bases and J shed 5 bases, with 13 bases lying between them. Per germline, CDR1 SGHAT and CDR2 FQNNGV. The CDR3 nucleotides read TGTGCCAGCAGCTTAAGGTGGCGGGACAACGAGCAGTACTTC. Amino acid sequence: CASSLRWRDNEQYF. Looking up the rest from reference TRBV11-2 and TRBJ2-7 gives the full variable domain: EAGVAQSPRYKIIEKRQSVAFWCNPISGHATLYWYQQILGQGPKLLIQFQNNGVVDDSQLPKDRFSAERLKGVDSTLKIQPAKLEDSAVYLCASSLRWRDNEQYFGPGTRLTVT.

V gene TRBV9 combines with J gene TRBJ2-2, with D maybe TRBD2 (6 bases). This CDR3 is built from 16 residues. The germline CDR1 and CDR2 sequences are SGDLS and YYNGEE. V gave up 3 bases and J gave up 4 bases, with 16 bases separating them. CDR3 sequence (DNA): TGTGCCAGCAGCGAGAGAGTAGGGACTCCCACCGGGGAGCTGTTTTTT. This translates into CASSERVGTPTGELFF.

CDR3: CASSPRFLYRGSSYNEQFF. The CDR3 DNA follows: TGCGCCAGCAGTCCACGTTTTCTATACAGGGGTAGCTCCTACAATGAGCAGTTCTTC. The J gene is TRBJ2-1, the V gene TRBV23-1; 7 bases agree with TRBD1. TRBV23-1 is labeled an ORF, and its function is uncertain. The CDR3 is 19 amino acids. Trimming removed 4 bases from V and 0 bases from J; junction bases left unmatched: 15.

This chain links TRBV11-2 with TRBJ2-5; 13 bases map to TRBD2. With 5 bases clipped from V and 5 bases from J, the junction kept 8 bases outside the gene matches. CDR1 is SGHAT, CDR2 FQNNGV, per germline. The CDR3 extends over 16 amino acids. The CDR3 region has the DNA TGTGCCAGCAGCCCCCGAACTAGCGGGGGGGCTGAGACCCAGTACTTC. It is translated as CASSPRTSGGAETQYF.

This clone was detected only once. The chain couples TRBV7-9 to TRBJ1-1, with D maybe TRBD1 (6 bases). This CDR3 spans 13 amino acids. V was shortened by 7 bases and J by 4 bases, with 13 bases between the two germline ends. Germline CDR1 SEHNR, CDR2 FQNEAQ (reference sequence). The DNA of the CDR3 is TGTGCCAGCACCGTCCGCAGGGGCACTGAAGCTTTCTTT. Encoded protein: CASTVRRGTEAFF.

The CDR3 coding sequence is TGTGCCAGCAGCGTAGGCCCGTTCCAGCCCCAGCATTTT. Translation: CASSVGPFQPQHF. The V and J genes are TRBV9 and TRBJ1-5, with D unresolved. The CDR3 contains 13 residues. V was clipped by 0 bases and J by 7 bases, with 8 bases between them. CDR1 is SGDLS, CDR2 YYNGEE, per germline.

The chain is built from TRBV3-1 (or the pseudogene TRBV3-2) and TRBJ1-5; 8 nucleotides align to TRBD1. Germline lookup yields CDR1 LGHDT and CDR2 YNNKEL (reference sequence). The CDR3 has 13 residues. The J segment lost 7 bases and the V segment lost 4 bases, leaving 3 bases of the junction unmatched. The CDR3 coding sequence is TGTGCCAGCAGCCCAGGGGGCGCGCAGCCCCAGCATTTT. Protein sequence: CASSPGGAQPQHF.

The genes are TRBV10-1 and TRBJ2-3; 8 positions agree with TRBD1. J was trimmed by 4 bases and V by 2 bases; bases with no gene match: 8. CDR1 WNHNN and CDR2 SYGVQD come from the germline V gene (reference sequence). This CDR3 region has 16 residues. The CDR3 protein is CASSEDRGFWSDTQYF. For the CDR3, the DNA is TGCGCCAGCAGTGAGGACAGGGGATTTTGGTCAGATACGCAGTATTTT.

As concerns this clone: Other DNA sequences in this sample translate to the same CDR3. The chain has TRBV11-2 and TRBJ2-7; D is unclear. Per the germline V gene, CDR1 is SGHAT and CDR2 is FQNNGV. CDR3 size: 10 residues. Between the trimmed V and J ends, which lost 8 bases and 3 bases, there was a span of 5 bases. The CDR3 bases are TGTGCCAGCTCGAACTACGAGCAGTACTTC. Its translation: CASSNYEQYF.

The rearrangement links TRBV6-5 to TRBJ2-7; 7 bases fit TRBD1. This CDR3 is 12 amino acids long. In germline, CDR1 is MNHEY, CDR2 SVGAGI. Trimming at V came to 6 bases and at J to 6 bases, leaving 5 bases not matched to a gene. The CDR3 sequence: CASRNRGVEQYF. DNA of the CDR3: TGTGCCAGCAGGAACAGGGGAGTCGAGCAGTACTTC.

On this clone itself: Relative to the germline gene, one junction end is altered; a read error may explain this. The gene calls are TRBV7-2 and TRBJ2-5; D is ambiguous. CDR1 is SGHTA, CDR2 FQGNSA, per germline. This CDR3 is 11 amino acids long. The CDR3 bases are TGTGCCAGCAGCTTAGGGGCCCACATGGACTTC. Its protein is CASSLGAHMDF.

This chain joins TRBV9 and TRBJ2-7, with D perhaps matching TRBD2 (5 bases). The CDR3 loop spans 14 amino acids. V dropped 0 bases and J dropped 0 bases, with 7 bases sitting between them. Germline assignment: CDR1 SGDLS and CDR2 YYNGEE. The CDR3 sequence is CASSVGGNSYEQYF. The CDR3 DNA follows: TGTGCCAGCAGCGTAGGAGGGAACTCCTACGAGCAGTACTTC.

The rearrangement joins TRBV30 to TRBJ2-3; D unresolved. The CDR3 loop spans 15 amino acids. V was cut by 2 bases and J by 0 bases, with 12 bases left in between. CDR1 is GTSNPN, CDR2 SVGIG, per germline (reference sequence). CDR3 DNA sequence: TGTGCCTGGAGTCATGGTCCGACTAGCACAGATACGCAGTATTTT. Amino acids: CAWSHGPTSTDTQYF.

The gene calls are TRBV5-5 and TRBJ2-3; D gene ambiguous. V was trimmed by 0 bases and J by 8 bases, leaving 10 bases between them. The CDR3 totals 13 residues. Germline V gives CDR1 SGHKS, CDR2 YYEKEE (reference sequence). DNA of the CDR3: TGTGCCAGCAGCTTGGAAGGAACACGTACGCAGTATTTT. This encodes CASSLEGTRTQYF. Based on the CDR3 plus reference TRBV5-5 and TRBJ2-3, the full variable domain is DAGVTQSPTHLIKTRGQQVTLRCSPISGHKSVSWYQQVLGQGPQFIFQYYEKEERGRGNFPDRFSARQFPNYSSELNVNALLLGDSALYLCASSLEGTRTQYFGPGTRLTVL.

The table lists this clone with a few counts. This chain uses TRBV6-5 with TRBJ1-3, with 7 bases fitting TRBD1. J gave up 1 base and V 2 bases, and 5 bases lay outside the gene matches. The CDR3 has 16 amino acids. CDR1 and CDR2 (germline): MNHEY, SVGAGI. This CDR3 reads CASSYAQGTSGNTIYF. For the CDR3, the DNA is TGTGCCAGCAGTTACGCACAGGGGACATCTGGAAACACCATATATTTT.

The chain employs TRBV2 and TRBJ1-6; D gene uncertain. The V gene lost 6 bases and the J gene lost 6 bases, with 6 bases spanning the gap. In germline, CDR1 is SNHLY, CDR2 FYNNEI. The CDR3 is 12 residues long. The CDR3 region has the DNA TGTGCCAGCAGGCTAAGTAATTCACCCCTCCACTTT. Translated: CASRLSNSPLHF.